This is a list of T cell receptor beta chains from one sample in a study of cytomegalovirus exposure and HLA in healthy donors. The repertoire was sequenced with immunoSEQ multiplex PCR; TCRdb's copy has only in-frame clones and lacks some. The sample records 130,000 to 150,000 clones, approximately 79% being singletons. The sample comprised PBMCs. Every receptor here comes from a woman between 40 and 50 years old in good health and CMV-seropositive. CDR3s include the opening cysteine and the closing phenylalanine or tryptophan. The D gene is left open where the match is weak. The size field is filled for only some rows; it gives once, few, many or a size class.

j_call v_call clone_size d_call cdr3_aa cdr3_nt
TRBJ1-6 TRBV9 NA TRBD1 CASSVDRGYNSPLHF TGTGCCAGCAGCGTCGACAGGGGGTATAATTCACCCCTCCACTTT
TRBJ1-1 TRBV10-3 NA NA CAISDARGSITEAFF TGTGCCATCAGTGACGCGAGGGGGAGTATCACTGAAGCTTTCTTT
TRBJ2-2 TRBV1 NA NA CTSTPYPLRCLSGELFF TGCACCAGCACCCCGTACCCACTTCGATGTCTATCCGGGGAGCTGTTTTTT
TRBJ2-5 TRBV2 NA TRBD1 CASSDRQGAGKTQYF TGTGCCAGCAGTGACCGACAGGGGGCGGGAAAGACCCAGTACTTC
TRBJ2-5 TRBV7-7 NA TRBD1 CASSLGGQGGGETQYF TGTGCCAGCAGCTTGGGGGGACAGGGAGGAGGAGAGACCCAGTACTTC
TRBJ1-1 TRBV5-1 NA TRBD1 CASSTQGGTEAFF TGCGCCAGCAGCACGCAGGGGGGCACTGAAGCTTTCTTT
TRBJ2-1 TRBV2 NA TRBD2 CASSMTSGGFEQFF TGTGCCAGCAGCATGACTAGCGGGGGGTTTGAGCAGTTCTTC
TRBJ2-2 TRBV18 once TRBD1 CASSPLGTGGTGELFF TGTGCCAGCTCACCCCTGGGGACAGGGGGCACCGGGGAGCTGTTTTTT
TRBJ2-2 TRBV7-2 NA NA CASSPGGLGTGELFF TGTGCCAGCAGCCCAGGGGGGCTCGGCACCGGGGAGCTGTTTTTT
TRBJ2-3 TRBV10-2 NA NA CASSLVLQNTDTQYF TGCGCCAGCAGTCTAGTCCTCCAGAACACAGATACGCAGTATTTT
TRBJ2-1 TRBV15 NA TRBD2 CATSRVGSGGPDEQFF TGTGCCACCAGCAGAGTTGGGTCGGGGGGGCCTGATGAGCAGTTCTTC
TRBJ2-2 TRBV5-1 NA TRBD1 CASSEGQGTSAGELFF TGCGCCAGCAGCGAGGGACAGGGGACAAGTGCCGGGGAGCTGTTTTTT
TRBJ1-5 TRBV19 NA TRBD1 CASTGLDRGRDQPQHF TGTGCCAGTACCGGACTCGACAGGGGGCGAGATCAGCCCCAGCATTTT
TRBJ1-1 TRBV6-1 NA NA CASGRPVGAFF TGTGCCAGCGGGAGGCCGGTCGGAGCTTTCTTT
TRBJ2-7 TRBV9 NA TRBD2 CASSVGSGGRYEQYF TGTGCCAGCAGCGTAGGTAGCGGGGGACGCTACGAGCAGTACTTC
TRBJ1-1 TRBV5-4 NA TRBD1 CASSSAGQGAWTEAFF TGTGCCAGCAGCTCGGCCGGACAGGGGGCTTGGACTGAAGCTTTCTTT
TRBJ1-2 TRBV7-2 NA NA CASSFPDTGYGYTF TGTGCCAGCAGCTTCCCGGACACCGGCTATGGCTACACCTTC
TRBJ1-5 TRBV16 NA TRBD1 CASSQLQGAGQPQHF TGTGCCAGCAGCCAGTTACAGGGGGCGGGTCAGCCCCAGCATTTT
TRBJ2-3 TRBV4-1 NA TRBD2 CASLGLAGGDTQYF TGCGCCAGCCTAGGACTAGCGGGGGGAGATACGCAGTATTTT
TRBJ2-7 TRBV29-1 NA TRBD1 CSVTSGGSEQYF TGCAGCGTGACCTCAGGGGGAAGCGAGCAGTACTTC